The clone carrying this TCR beta chain was counted a single time. This entry comes from a study of blood T cell repertoires in COVID-19. Across the study: The United States, Italy and Spain supplied acute and convalescent COVID-19 samples. Sources were T cells, B-cell-depleted T cells, or PBMCs; the material itself was cDNA or gDNA.

Original data processing: Amplification with reference gene primers provided the estimates of nucleated cell counts. The table came from immunoSEQ multiplex PCR; TCRdb's copy has only in-frame clones and leaves some out. V and J calls plus clone size are reproduced from that table; the DNA served to infer D and trimming. This sample has 120,000 or so clones, with approximately 87% found just once. The CDR3 is 17 amino acids. Per the germline V gene, CDR1 is LNHDA and CDR2 is SQIVND (reference sequence). J lost 5 bases, V lost 3 bases, and 11 bases had no gene match. The specimen was peripheral blood. V is TRBV19 and J is TRBJ1-2; 11 bases are shared with TRBD1. This receptor was obtained from a woman aged 55 to 70 with acute or convalescent COVID-19. CDR3 DNA: TGTGCCAGTAGTATCTCAGCCGGGACAGGGGGGGGATATGGCTACACCTTC. It encodes CASSISAGTGGGYGYTF.